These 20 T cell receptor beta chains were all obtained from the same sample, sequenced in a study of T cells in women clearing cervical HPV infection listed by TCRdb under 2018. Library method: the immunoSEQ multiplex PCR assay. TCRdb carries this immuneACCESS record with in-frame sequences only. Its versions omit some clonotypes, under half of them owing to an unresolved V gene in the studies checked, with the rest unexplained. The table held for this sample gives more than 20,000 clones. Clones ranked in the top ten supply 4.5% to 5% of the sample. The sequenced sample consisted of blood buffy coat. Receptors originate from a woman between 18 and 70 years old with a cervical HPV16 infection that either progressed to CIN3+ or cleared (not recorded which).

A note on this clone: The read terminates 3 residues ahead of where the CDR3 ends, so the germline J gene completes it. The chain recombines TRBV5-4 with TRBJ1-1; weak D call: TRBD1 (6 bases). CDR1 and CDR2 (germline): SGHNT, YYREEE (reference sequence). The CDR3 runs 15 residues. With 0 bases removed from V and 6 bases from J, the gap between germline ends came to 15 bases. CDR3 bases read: TGTGCCAGCAGCTTGGCACCGGACAGAGGGGCTGAA. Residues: CASSLAPDRGAE. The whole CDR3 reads CASSLAPDRGAEAFF. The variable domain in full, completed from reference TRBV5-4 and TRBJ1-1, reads ETGVTQSPTHLIKTRGQQVTLRCSSQSGHNTVSWYQQALGQGPQFIFQYYREEENGRGNFPPRFSGLQFPNYSSELNVNALELDDSALYLCASSLAPDRGAEAFFGQGTRLTVV.

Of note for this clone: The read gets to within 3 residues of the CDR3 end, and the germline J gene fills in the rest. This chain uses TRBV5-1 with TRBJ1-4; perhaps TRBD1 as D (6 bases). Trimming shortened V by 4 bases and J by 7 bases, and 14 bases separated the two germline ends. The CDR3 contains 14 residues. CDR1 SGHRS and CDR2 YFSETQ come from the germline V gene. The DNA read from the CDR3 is TGCGCCAGCAGCCCGGACAGCTTAGGTGAAAAA. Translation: CASSPDSLGEK. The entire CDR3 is CASSPDSLGEKLFF.

CDR3 protein: CSASSGVRSYNEQFF. CDR3 DNA (partial): TGCAGTGCTAGTAGCGGGGTCCGCTCCTACAATGAG. The chain couples TRBV20-1 to TRBJ2-1, with 8 bases matching TRBD2. Read sequence stops 3 residues before the CDR3 end, and the germline J gene provides the missing end. The CDR3 loop spans 15 amino acids. V shed 3 bases and J 0 bases; nucleotides not matched to a gene: 4. Per germline, CDR1 DFQATT and CDR2 SNEGSKA (reference sequence).

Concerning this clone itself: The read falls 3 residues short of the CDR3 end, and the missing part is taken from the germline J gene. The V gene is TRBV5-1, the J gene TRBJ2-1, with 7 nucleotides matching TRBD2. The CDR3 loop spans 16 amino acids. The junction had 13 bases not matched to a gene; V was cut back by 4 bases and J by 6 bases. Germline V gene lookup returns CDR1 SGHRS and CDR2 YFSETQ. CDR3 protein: CASSPRRDYRPNEQFF. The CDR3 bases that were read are TGCGCCAGCAGCCCCCGCCGGGACTACCGCCCCAATGAG.

CDR3 DNA, as far as it was read: TGTGCCAGCAGCTTTGACAGGGTCCAAGAGACC. Its protein is CASSFDRVQET. The whole CDR3 reads CASSFDRVQETQYF. V and J are TRBV11-2 and TRBJ2-5; 7 bases are a match to TRBD1. Read data end 3 residues before the CDR3 end; the end is taken from the germline J gene. The CDR3 runs 14 residues. Trimming took 3 bases from V and 1 from J; bases not matched to a gene: 2. The germline V gene has CDR1 SGHAT and CDR2 FQNNGV.

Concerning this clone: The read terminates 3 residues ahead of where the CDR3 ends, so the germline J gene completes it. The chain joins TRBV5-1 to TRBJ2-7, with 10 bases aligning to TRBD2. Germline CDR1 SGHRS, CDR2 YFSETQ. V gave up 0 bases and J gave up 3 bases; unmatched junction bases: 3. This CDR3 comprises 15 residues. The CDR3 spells CASSLDPSGSYEQYF. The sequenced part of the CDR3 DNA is TGCGCCAGCAGCTTGGATCCTAGCGGGAGCTACGAG.

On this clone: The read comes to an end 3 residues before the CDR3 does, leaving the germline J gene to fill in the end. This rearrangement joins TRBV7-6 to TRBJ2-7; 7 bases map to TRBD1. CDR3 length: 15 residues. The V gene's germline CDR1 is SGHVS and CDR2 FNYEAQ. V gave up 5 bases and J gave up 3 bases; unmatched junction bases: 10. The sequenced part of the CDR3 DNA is TGTGCCAGCAGCAAAAGGGGCAGGGGGAGCTACGAG. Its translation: CASSKRGRGSYE. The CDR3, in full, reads CASSKRGRGSYEQYF. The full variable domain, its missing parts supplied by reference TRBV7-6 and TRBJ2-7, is GAGVSQSPRYKVTKRGQDVALRCDPISGHVSLYWYRQALGQGPEFLTYFNYEAQQDKSGLPNDRFSAERPEGSISTLTIQRTEQRDSAMYRCASSKRGRGSYEQYFGPGTRLTVT.

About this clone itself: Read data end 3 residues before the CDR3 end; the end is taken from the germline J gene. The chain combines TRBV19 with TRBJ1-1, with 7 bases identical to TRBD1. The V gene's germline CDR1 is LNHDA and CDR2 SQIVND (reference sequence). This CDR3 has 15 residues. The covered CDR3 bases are TGTGCCAGTACCCCCAGTGGGGGACAGCCCTACGAG. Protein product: CASTPSGGQPYE. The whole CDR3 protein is CASTPSGGQPYEAFF.

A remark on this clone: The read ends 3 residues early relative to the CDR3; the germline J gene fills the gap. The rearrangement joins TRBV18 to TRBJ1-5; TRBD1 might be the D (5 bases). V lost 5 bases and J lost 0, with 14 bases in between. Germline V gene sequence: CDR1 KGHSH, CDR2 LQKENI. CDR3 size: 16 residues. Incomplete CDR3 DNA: TGTGCCAGCTCAACCGGGGGACTGAATAGCAATCAGCCC. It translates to CASSTGGLNSNQP. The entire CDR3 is CASSTGGLNSNQPQHF.

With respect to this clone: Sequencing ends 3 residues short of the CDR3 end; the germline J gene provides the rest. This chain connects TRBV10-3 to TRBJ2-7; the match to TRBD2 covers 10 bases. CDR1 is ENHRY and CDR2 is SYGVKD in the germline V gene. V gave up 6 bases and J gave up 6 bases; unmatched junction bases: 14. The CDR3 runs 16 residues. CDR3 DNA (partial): TGTGCCATCAGCCCCTTCGAGCGGGAGGGCCTTAGCGAG. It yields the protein CAISPFEREGLSE. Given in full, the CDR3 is CAISPFEREGLSEQYF.

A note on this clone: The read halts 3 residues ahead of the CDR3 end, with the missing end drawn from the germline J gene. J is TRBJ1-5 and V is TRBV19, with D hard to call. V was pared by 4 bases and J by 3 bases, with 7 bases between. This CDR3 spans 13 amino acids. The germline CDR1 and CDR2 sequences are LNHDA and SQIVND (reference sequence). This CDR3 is CASSNSVNQPQHF. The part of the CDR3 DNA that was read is TGTGCCAGTAGTAATTCAGTCAATCAGCCC.

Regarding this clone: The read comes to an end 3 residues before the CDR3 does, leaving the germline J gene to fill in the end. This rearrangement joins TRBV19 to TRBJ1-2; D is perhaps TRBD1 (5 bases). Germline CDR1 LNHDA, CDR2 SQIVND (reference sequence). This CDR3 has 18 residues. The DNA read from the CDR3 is TGTGCCAGTAGTACGACCAGAGGGGTTGGCAGTCAGACCGACGAC. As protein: CASSTTRGVGSQTDD. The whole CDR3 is CASSTTRGVGSQTDDYTF. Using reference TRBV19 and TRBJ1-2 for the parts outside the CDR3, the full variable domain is DGGITQSPKYLFRKEGQNVTLSCEQNLNHDAMYWYRQDPGQGLRLIYYSQIVNDFQKGDIAEGYSVSREKKESFPLTVTSAQKNPTAFYLCASSTTRGVGSQTDDYTFGSGTRLTVV.

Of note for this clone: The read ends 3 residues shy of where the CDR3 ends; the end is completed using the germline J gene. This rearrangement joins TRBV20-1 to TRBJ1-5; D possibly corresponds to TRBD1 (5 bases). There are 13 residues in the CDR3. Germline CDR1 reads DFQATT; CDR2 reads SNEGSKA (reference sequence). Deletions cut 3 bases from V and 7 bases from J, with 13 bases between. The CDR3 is CSASTGGYQPQHF. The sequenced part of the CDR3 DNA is TGCAGTGCTAGTACCGGGGGATACCAGCCC.

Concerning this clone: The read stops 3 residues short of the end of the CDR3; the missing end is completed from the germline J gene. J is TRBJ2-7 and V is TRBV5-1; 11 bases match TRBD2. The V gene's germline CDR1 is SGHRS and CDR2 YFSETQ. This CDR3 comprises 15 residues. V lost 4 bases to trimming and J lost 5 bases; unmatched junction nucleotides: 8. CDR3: CASSAVLAGVDEQYF. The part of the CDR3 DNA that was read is TGCGCCAGCAGCGCCGTACTAGCGGGAGTTGACGAG.

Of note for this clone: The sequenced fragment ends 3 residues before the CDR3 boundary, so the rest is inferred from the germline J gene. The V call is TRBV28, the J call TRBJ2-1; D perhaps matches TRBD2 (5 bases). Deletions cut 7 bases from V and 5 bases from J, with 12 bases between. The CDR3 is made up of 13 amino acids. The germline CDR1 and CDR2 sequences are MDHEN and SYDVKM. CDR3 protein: CASTSSGHNEQFF. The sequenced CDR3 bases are TGTGCCAGCACCTCAAGCGGACACAATGAG.

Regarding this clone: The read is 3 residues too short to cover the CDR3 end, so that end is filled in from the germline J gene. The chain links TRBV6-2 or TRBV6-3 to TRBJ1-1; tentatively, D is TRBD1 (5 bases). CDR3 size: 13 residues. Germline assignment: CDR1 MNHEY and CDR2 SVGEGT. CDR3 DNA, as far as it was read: TGTGCCAGCAGAGGGGATGGAAAAGAGACC. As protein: CASRGDGKET. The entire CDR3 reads CASRGDGKETAFF.

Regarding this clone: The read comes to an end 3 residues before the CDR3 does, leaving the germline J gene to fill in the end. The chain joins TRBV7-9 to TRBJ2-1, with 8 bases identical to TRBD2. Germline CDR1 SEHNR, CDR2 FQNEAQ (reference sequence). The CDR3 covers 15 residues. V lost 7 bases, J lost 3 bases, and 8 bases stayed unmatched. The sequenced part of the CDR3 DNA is TGTGCCAGCATTTCTAGCGGGTTGGACTACAATGAG. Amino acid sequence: CASISSGLDYNE. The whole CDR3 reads CASISSGLDYNEQFF.

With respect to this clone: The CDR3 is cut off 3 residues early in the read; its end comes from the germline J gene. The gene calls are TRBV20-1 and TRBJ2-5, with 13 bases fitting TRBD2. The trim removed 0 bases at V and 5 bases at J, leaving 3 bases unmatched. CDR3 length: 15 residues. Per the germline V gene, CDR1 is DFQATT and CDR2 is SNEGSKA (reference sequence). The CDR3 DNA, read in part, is TGCAGTGCTAGAGAGACTAGCGGGGGGTTGGAGACC. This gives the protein CSARETSGGLET. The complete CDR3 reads CSARETSGGLETQYF.

Here the CDR3 reads CASSPPLGGNTEAFF. Partial CDR3 DNA: TGTGCCAGCAGCCCGCCCCTCGGCGGGAACACTGAA. The chain has TRBV5-4 and TRBJ1-1; D is unclear. The CDR3 extends 3 residues past the end of the read, so its final part is completed from the germline J gene. The CDR3 is 15 residues long. Germline loops: CDR1 SGHNT, CDR2 YYREEE (reference sequence). V dropped 4 bases and J dropped 1 base, with 14 bases sitting between them.

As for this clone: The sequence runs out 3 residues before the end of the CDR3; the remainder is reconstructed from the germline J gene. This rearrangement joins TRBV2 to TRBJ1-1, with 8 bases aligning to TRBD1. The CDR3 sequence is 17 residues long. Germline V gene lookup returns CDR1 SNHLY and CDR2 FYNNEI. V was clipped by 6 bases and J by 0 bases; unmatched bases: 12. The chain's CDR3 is CASRGAPGQAMNTEAFF. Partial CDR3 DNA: TGTGCCAGCAGGGGGGCCCCGGGACAGGCCATGAACACTGAA.